These T cell receptor beta chains were read from a single sample in a study of yellow fever vaccine responses in identical twins. TCRdb re-called the RT-PCR reads with MiXCR, one entry per CDR3 protein. This table has about 13,000 distinct CDR3 sequences, roughly four fifths appearing once. The source was T cells from blood (PBMCs), unsorted or a sorted subset (not recorded which), collected before or after yellow fever vaccination (not recorded which). The receptors here all came from a woman aged 18-35 years who received the yellow fever vaccine. CDR3s include the opening cysteine and the closing phenylalanine or tryptophan. Each record gives: clone size, D gene, V gene, J gene, CDR3 DNA, CDR3 protein. A D gene is named only where the DNA matches it firmly. Clone size is stated in some rows and not others, as once, few, many or a class when expanded.

NA	TRBD2	TRBV3-1	TRBJ2-7	TGTGCCAGCAGCCACCCCTCCGGGACTAGACCATACGAGCAGTACTTC	CASSHPSGTRPYEQYF
NA	TRBD1	TRBV4-1	TRBJ2-7	TGCGCCAGCAGCCAAGAGCTCGCAGGGGGTGGGTACGAGCAGTACTTC	CASSQELAGGGYEQYF
NA	NA	TRBV20-1	TRBJ2-1	TGCAGTGCTAAGGCTCCGGAATCCAATGAGCAGTTCTTC	CSAKAPESNEQFF
NA	NA	TRBV11-1	TRBJ2-5	TGTGCCAGCAGCTTAGCACTGGCTCGGGAGACCCAGTACTTC	CASSLALARETQYF
NA	TRBD2	TRBV11-1	TRBJ2-1	TGTGCCAGCACTCCAGAGGGGACTAGCGGGAGTAATGAGCAGTTCTTC	CASTPEGTSGSNEQFF
NA	NA	TRBV11-3	TRBJ2-7	TGTGCCAGCAGCTCAGCCGGGACGCATGCCCACGAGCAGTACTTC	CASSSAGTHAHEQYF
few	TRBD1	TRBV28	TRBJ1-5	TGTGCCAGCAGTCACCGGGACAGGGATGGTCAGCCCCAGCATTTT	CASSHRDRDGQPQHF
NA	NA	TRBV23-1	TRBJ2-5	TGCGCCAGCACTATTGAAGGCGAGGGGACCCAGTACTTC	CASTIEGEGTQYF
once	TRBD1	TRBV12-3/TRBV12-4	TRBJ2-5	TGTGCCAGCAGACAGGGGGGAGAGACCCAGTACTTC	CASRQGGETQYF
NA	TRBD2	TRBV18	TRBJ2-3	TGTGCCAGCTCAACTAGCGGGTCTAGAGGAGATACGCAGTATTTT	CASSTSGSRGDTQYF
NA	TRBD1	TRBV11-2	TRBJ2-7	TGTGCCAGCAGCGCCGGGACAGGGGCTTACGAGCAGTACTTC	CASSAGTGAYEQYF
NA	NA	TRBV5-1	TRBJ2-7	TGCGCCAGCAGCTTGGCCCCGGGCAACGAGGGGTACGAGCAGTACTTC	CASSLAPGNEGYEQYF
NA	NA	TRBV28	TRBJ2-7	TGTGCCAGCAGTTTGTTAGTGGAGAATCACGAGCAGTACTTC	CASSLLVENHEQYF
NA	NA	TRBV5-1	TRBJ2-7	TGCGCCAGCAGCTTGGGACAACCCGGGGACGAGCAGTACTTC	CASSLGQPGDEQYF
NA	TRBD1	TRBV5-1	TRBJ2-2	TGCGCCAGCAGCTTGGATCCTGGACAGGGGAAAACCGGGGAGCTGTTTTTT	CASSLDPGQGKTGELFF
NA	NA	TRBV28	TRBJ1-3	TGTGCCAGCATCTCCCTCCCTGGAAACACCATATATTTT	CASISLPGNTIYF
NA	NA	TRBV4-1	TRBJ2-5	TGCGCCAGCAGCCAAGTTCACAGGGTGGCCATCCGGGAGACCCAGTACTTC	CASSQVHRVAIRETQYF
NA	NA	TRBV12-3/TRBV12-4	TRBJ2-1	TGTGCCAGCAGACCGGACCCCAGGACAGTCGACAATGAGCAGTTCTTC	CASRPDPRTVDNEQFF
NA	NA	TRBV11-2	TRBJ2-7	TGTGCCAGCAGCGCGGAGGGGCGATACGAGCAGTACTTC	CASSAEGRYEQYF
NA	NA	TRBV13	TRBJ2-1	TGTGCCAGCAGCCCCCCAAGAGGAAAGAGCTCCTACAATGAGCAGTTCTTC	CASSPPRGKSSYNEQFF
NA	NA	TRBV29-1	TRBJ2-5	TGCAGCGTCGTCCCAACGGGGAAAGAGACCCAGTACTTC	CSVVPTGKETQYF
NA	TRBD2	TRBV9	TRBJ2-5	TGTGCCAGCAGCGTAGGATCTGGCGGGGGACAAGAGACCCAGTACTTC	CASSVGSGGGQETQYF
NA	NA	TRBV15	TRBJ2-3	TGTGCCACCAGCGCCCGGTCGGAGATATCCCACACAGATACGCAGTATTTT	CATSARSEISHTDTQYF
once	NA	TRBV12-3/TRBV12-4	TRBJ2-1	TGTGCCAGCAGTTTAGCGGAAAGCTCCTACAATGAGCAGTTCTTC	CASSLAESSYNEQFF
NA	NA	TRBV28	TRBJ1-5	TGTGCCAGCAGTTTAGAGGATCAGCCCCAGCATTTT	CASSLEDQPQHF
NA	NA	TRBV11-2	TRBJ2-7	TGTGCCAGCAGCGCCTCGCCTGGCGCCCTTTACGAGCAGTACTTC	CASSASPGALYEQYF
few	NA	TRBV6-2/TRBV6-3	TRBJ1-2	TGTGCCAGCAGAGGACAGAGCGGCTACACCTTC	CASRGQSGYTF
NA	NA	TRBV11-1	TRBJ2-1	TGTGCCAGCAGCTTCGTCACGGGAAATGAGCAGTTCTTC	CASSFVTGNEQFF
NA	NA	TRBV27	TRBJ2-7	TGTGCCAGCAGTTTATCCTGGGGGCTCGACGAGCAGTACTTC	CASSLSWGLDEQYF
NA	NA	TRBV4-2	TRBJ1-1	TGTGCCAGCAGCCAACGGGGGGTGGGTACTGAAGCTTTCTTT	CASSQRGVGTEAFF
NA	NA	TRBV5-1	TRBJ2-7	TGCGCCAGCAGCTTGGAAGCTAGCTCCTACGAGCAGTACTTC	CASSLEASSYEQYF
NA	NA	TRBV18	TRBJ2-7	TGTGCCAGCTCCCCCAGGACAGACGGGTACGAGCAGTACTTC	CASSPRTDGYEQYF
once	TRBD1	TRBV2	TRBJ2-3	TGTGCCAGCAGTAACGGACAGGCAGATACGCAGTATTTT	CASSNGQADTQYF
NA	NA	TRBV12-3/TRBV12-4	TRBJ1-2	TGTGCCAGCAGGACTATGACGGGATTTTCTAACTATGGCTACACCTTC	CASRTMTGFSNYGYTF
NA	NA	TRBV12-3/TRBV12-4	TRBJ2-4	TGTGCAAGCTCCGGGTCGGGGGCCAAAAACATTCAGTACTTC	CASSGSGAKNIQYF
NA	TRBD2	TRBV5-6	TRBJ2-1	TGTGCCAGCAGCTTAGGGACTAGCGGCGACAATGAGCAGTTCTTC	CASSLGTSGDNEQFF
NA	NA	TRBV29-1	TRBJ2-7	NA	CSVGLSGLSYEQYF
NA	NA	TRBV21-1	TRBJ2-7	TGTGCCACCGGGACTACCGCCTACGAGCAGTACTTC	CATGTTAYEQYF
NA	NA	TRBV23-1	TRBJ2-1	TGCGCCAGCAGTCAATCGAAAGGCAATGAGCAGTTCTTC	CASSQSKGNEQFF
NA	NA	TRBV25-1	TRBJ1-4	TGTGCCAGCAGTGAAGGTGAAACTGAAAAACTGTTTTTT	CASSEGETEKLFF
NA	NA	TRBV20-1	TRBJ2-7	TGCAGTGCTAGAGATCTGAGCGGGTCGTCCTACGAGCAGTACTTC	CSARDLSGSSYEQYF
once	NA	TRBV12-3/TRBV12-4	TRBJ2-1	TGTGCCAGCAGTTATACAGCAACAACTGAGCAGTTCTTC	CASSYTATTEQFF
NA	TRBD1	TRBV5-1	TRBJ2-7	TGCGCCAGCAGCATCCGACAGGGCGTCTACGAGCAGTACTTC	CASSIRQGVYEQYF